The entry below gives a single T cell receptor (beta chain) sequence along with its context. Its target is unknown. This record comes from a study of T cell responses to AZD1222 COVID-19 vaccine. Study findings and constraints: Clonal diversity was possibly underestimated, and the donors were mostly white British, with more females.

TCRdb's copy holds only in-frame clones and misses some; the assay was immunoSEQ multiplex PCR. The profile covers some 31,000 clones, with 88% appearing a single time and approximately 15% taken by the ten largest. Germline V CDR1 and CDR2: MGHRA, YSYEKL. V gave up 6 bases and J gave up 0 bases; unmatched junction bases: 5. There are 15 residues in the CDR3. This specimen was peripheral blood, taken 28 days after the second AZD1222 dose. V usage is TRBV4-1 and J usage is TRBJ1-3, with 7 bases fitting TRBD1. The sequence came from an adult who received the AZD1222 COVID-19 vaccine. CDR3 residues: CASSMTGFSGNTIYF. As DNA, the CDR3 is TGCGCCAGCAGTATGACAGGGTTCTCTGGAAACACCATATATTTT.